Each of the 19 T cell receptor beta chains below was sequenced from the same sample in a study of blood T cell repertoires in COVID-19 (dated by TCRdb to 2020 to 2021). Receptors were amplified or captured by the immunoSEQ multiplex PCR assay. Here the immuneACCESS table is served through TCRdb, limited to in-frame sequences with V and J called. Missing clones are a known gap in these copies; in checked studies unresolved V genes cover under half, and the rest lacks a known reason. The sample contains approximately 470,000 clones, approximately 86% of them found a single time. The top ten constitute roughly 0.72% of the sample. Sequences were obtained from PBMCs or T cells enriched from blood (not recorded which). The receptors come from a woman aged 18 to 35 who had recovered from COVID-19.

The chain combines TRBV5-1 with TRBJ1-4, with D possibly TRBD1 on 5 matching bases. The V end was cut by 4 bases, the J end by 5 bases, with 9 bases between. This CDR3 is built from 13 residues. CDR1 and CDR2 from the germline V gene are SGHRS and YFSETQ. The chain's CDR3 is CASSAQGNEKLFF. The CDR3 region has the DNA TGCGCCAGCAGCGCCCAGGGCAATGAAAAACTGTTTTTT.

This chain uses TRBV12-3 or TRBV12-4 with TRBJ2-7; possible D gene TRBD1, 6 bases. Trimming left V 5 bases short and J 3 bases short, with 8 bases between. CDR3 length: 12 amino acids. CDR3 in DNA: TGTGCCAGCAGTATGGACAGCTACGAGCAGTACTTC. Its protein is CASSMDSYEQYF.

The CDR3 coding sequence is TGCGCCAGCAGCTTGGCACAGGAATGGACTGAAGCTTTCTTT. This encodes CASSLAQEWTEAFF. The V and J genes are TRBV5-1 and TRBJ1-1; D might be TRBD1 (5 bases). The CDR3 runs to 14 residues. Germline CDR1 reads SGHRS; CDR2 reads YFSETQ. Trimming pared 0 bases from V and 5 bases from J, leaving 11 bases between.

V and J are TRBV6-1 and TRBJ2-3; D is possibly TRBD1 (8 bases). Germline V gene data show CDR1 as MNHNS and CDR2 as SASEGT. This CDR3 comprises 17 residues. Trimming stripped 0 bases from V and 2 bases from J, with 15 bases between. CDR3 nucleotides: TGTGCCAGCAGTGAAGCCGGGGGGACAGGTTACACAGATACGCAGTATTTT. Translated: CASSEAGGTGYTDTQYF.

This chain uses TRBV5-6 with TRBJ1-1; 9 bases are shared with TRBD1. The junction had 2 bases not matched to a gene; V was cut back by 1 base and J by 4 bases. Germline V lookup: CDR1 SGHDT, CDR2 YYEEEE. This CDR3 contains 14 residues. This CDR3 reads CASSLWDRATEAFF. The DNA of the CDR3 is TGTGCCAGCAGCTTGTGGGACAGGGCCACTGAAGCTTTCTTT.

The V call is TRBV7-3, the J call TRBJ2-1, with a possible D match to TRBD2 (7 bases). The CDR3 has 14 amino acids. The V and J ends lost 5 bases and 7 bases respectively, with 15 bases between them. Germline CDR1 SGHTA, CDR2 FQGTGA. In DNA form, the CDR3 reads TGTGCCAGCAGCCCCTTGGGGGGGCAAAATGAGCAGTTCTTC. Protein sequence: CASSPLGGQNEQFF.

The genes are TRBV3-1 (or the pseudogene TRBV3-2) and TRBJ2-2; no clear D gene. There are 14 residues in the CDR3. V was clipped by 2 bases and J by 5 bases, with 9 bases between them. In germline, CDR1 is LGHDT, CDR2 YNNKEL (reference sequence). CDR3 bases: TGTGCCAGCAGCCAAAAGCGATGGACCGGGGAGCTGTTTTTT. Translation gives CASSQKRWTGELFF.

The rearrangement links TRBV5-1 to TRBJ1-2; 9 nucleotides match TRBD1. Germline CDR1 reads SGHRS; CDR2 reads YFSETQ. V dropped 4 bases and J dropped 2; count of bases not matched to a gene: 12. This CDR3 has 17 amino acids. The CDR3 region is CASSLGSDRGWNYGYTF. CDR3 nucleotides: TGCGCCAGCAGCCTTGGGAGCGACAGGGGGTGGAACTATGGCTACACCTTC.

The chain recombines TRBV28 with TRBJ1-2; 7 bases map to TRBD1. The V gene's germline CDR1 is MDHEN and CDR2 SYDVKM. After removal of 6 bases from V and 8 bases from J, the junction contained 9 bases not matched to a gene. This CDR3 region has 13 residues. The CDR3 DNA sequence: TGTGCCAGCAGCGGGGACAGTCGGGCCGGCTACACCTTC. Encoded protein: CASSGDSRAGYTF.

The chain recombines TRBV5-1 with TRBJ2-7, with a weak D call TRBD1 (7 bases). With 6 bases removed from V and 3 bases from J, the gap between germline ends came to 13 bases. Germline CDR1 SGHRS, CDR2 YFSETQ. This CDR3 is 13 amino acids long. For the CDR3, the DNA is TGCGCCAGCAACGCGGGACAGAACTACGAGCAGTACTTC. Its protein product is CASNAGQNYEQYF. Drawing the rest from reference TRBV5-1 and TRBJ2-7, the complete variable domain is KAGVTQTPRYLIKTRGQQVTLSCSPISGHRSVSWYQQTPGQGLQFLFEYFSETQRNKGNFPGRFSGRQFSNSRSEMNVSTLELGDSALYLCASNAGQNYEQYFGPGTRLTVT.

This clone was found a few times. The chain links TRBV11-2 to TRBJ1-1; weak D call: TRBD1 (6 bases). V dropped 5 bases and J dropped 1 base, with 14 bases sitting between them. Germline CDR1 SGHAT, CDR2 FQNNGV. This CDR3 has 15 residues. This CDR3 reads CASSDRFQGNTEAFF. CDR3 nucleotide sequence: TGTGCCAGCAGCGACAGGTTTCAGGGGAACACTGAAGCTTTCTTT.

This rearrangement joins TRBV6-6 to TRBJ2-3; no clear D gene. This CDR3 comprises 16 residues. Per germline, CDR1 MNHNY and CDR2 SVGAGI (reference sequence). Trimming took 4 bases from V and 1 from J, leaving 15 bases between them. CDR3 in DNA: TGTGCCAGCAGTTTCCCCGTAAGCGCAGGCACAGATACGCAGTATTTT. Encoded protein: CASSFPVSAGTDTQYF.

The chain couples TRBV4-2 to TRBJ2-2, with no clear D. Between the trimmed V and J ends, which lost 3 bases and 2 bases, there was a span of 7 bases. Germline CDR1 LGHNA, CDR2 YNFKEQ. There are 14 residues in the CDR3. In DNA form, the CDR3 reads TGTGCCAGCAGCCACAGGAAAAACACCGGGGAGCTGTTTTTT. This sequence encodes CASSHRKNTGELFF.

As for this clone: This same CDR3 is encoded by further DNA sequences in the sample. The V and J genes are TRBV19 and TRBJ1-5; perhaps TRBD1 as D (5 bases). V lost 5 bases and J lost 5, with 7 bases in between. CDR3 size: 12 residues. The germline CDR1 and CDR2 sequences are LNHDA and SQIVND (reference sequence). CDR3 residues: CASSPRDQPQHF. For the CDR3, the DNA is TGTGCCAGTAGTCCCAGGGATCAGCCCCAGCATTTT.

The chain combines TRBV12-3 or TRBV12-4 with TRBJ2-3; D unclear. The CDR3 is 12 amino acids. Trimming left V 6 bases short and J 2 bases short, with 6 bases between. The DNA for the CDR3 is TGTGCCAGCAGGCGTTCCACAGATACGCAGTATTTT. It translates to CASRRSTDTQYF.

The V gene is TRBV20-1, the J gene TRBJ2-3; tentative D call: TRBD2 (6 bases). The CDR3 runs to 11 residues. Per the germline V gene, CDR1 is DFQATT and CDR2 is SNEGSKA (reference sequence). The V end was cut by 7 bases, the J end by 4 bases, with 9 bases between. The CDR3 loop is CSVSGADTQYF. CDR3 bases: TGCAGTGTTTCGGGGGCAGATACGCAGTATTTT.

This chain uses TRBV7-3 with TRBJ1-2; 7 bases fit TRBD1. The CDR3 runs to 15 residues. Per the germline V gene, CDR1 is SGHTA and CDR2 is FQGTGA. The junction had 9 bases not matched to a gene; V was cut back by 5 bases and J by 3 bases. The CDR3 bases are TGTGCCAGCAGCCCCCAGGGACAGTTGGACTATGGCTACACCTTC. This sequence encodes CASSPQGQLDYGYTF.

The chain carries TRBV4-1 and TRBJ2-3; tentative D call: TRBD2 (6 bases). The CDR3 extends over 14 amino acids. Germline V gives CDR1 MGHRA, CDR2 YSYEKL. V shed 2 bases and J shed 4 bases, with 10 bases lying between them. CDR3 protein: CASSQSLASDTQYF. CDR3 DNA: TGCGCCAGCAGCCAATCTCTAGCGTCAGATACGCAGTATTTT.

The chain employs TRBV5-8 and TRBJ1-1, with 7 bases identical to TRBD1. CDR3 size: 13 residues. CDR1 is SGHTS and CDR2 is YDEGEE in the germline V gene. J was trimmed by 8 bases and V by 0 bases; bases with no gene match: 4. This CDR3 reads CASSLGGDSEAFF. The CDR3 DNA is TGTGCCAGCAGCTTGGGGGGGGACAGCGAAGCTTTCTTT. Supplemented by reference TRBV5-8 and TRBJ1-1, the full variable domain reads EAGVTQSPTHLIKTRGQQATLRCSPISGHTSVYWYQQALGLGLQFLLWYDEGEERNRGNFPPRFSGRQFPNYSSELNVNALELEDSALYLCASSLGGDSEAFFGQGTRLTVV.